This T cell receptor beta chain was captured in a study of beta chain features in type 1 diabetes. Points on this clone: Its antigen is as yet unknown.

Regarding the study as a whole: People with Type 1 diabetes carried modestly yet significantly shorter TCRB CDR3s in all four CD4+ subsets.

This CDR3 is built from 12 residues. Germline lookup yields CDR1 SQVTM and CDR2 ANQGSEA. Trimming took 5 bases from V and 6 from J; bases not matched to a gene: 5. Expressed TCRB transcripts were sequenced after all isolated RNA was converted to cDNA. Generated by immunoSEQ multiplex PCR, the TCRdb table keeps only in-frame clones and is missing some. This table holds 300,000 to 400,000 clones, approximately 10% found once. Sample: central memory CD4+ T cells from blood. The TCR was taken from a man younger than 45 with type 1 diabetes. The rearrangement joins TRBV29-1 to TRBJ2-7; TRBD1 matches 9 bases. The CDR3 region is CSVNRGPGEQYF. The CDR3 DNA reads TGCAGCGTTAACAGGGGGCCAGGCGAGCAGTACTTC.